This TCR beta chain was sequenced in a study of T cells in Graves' hyperthyroidism and ophthalmopathy (dated by TCRdb to about 2019). About the investigation overall: Peripheral blood was sampled at the time of initial diagnosis, prior to any treatment. Following sampling, methimazole starting at 30 mg daily was given to hyperthyroidism patients, and high-dose intravenous methylprednisolone was given to ophthalmopathy patients. The paper describes TCR Vbeta CDR3 sequencing of around 130 peripheral blood samples, made up of 40 to 45 ophthalmopathy patients, 70 to 75 hyperthyroidism patients and 17 progressor patients. Whether ophthalmopathy could be predicted prospectively was tested in an independent validation cohort made up of some 20 hyperthyroidism patients plus 17 patients who later progressed to ophthalmopathy. TCR V-J signatures able to tell the groups apart were searched for in a discovery cohort of about a hundred patients, of whom 43 had Graves' ophthalmopathy and about 60 had stable Graves' hyperthyroidism. The approximately 90 discovery patients were divided at random into training and test sets in a 7:3 ratio. Thyroid tissue and blood T-cell repertoires from more than 5 Graves' hyperthyroidism patients were also compared in the study.

What the authors observed across the whole study: Blood samples also contained most of the expanded thyroid clonotypes (frequency above 0.001), which suggests that blood repertoires may reflect thyroid immune responses. No statistical method was used to fix the sample size in advance, and group allocation was not hidden from the investigators. In validation, progression to ophthalmopathy was predicted by the model with 55% to 71% sensitivity and 72.22% specificity, a median of approximately 6.5 months before onset. Ophthalmopathy was separated from stable hyperthyroidism by a 13 V-J signature model, with approximately 90% sensitivity and approximately 81% specificity obtained in cross-validation and 80%/75% obtained in testing.

This clonotype has at least ten counts. Its binding antigen is unknown. No much larger clone exists at a distance of one base, and base qualities are not known. Stable Graves' hyperthyroidism was defined as no progression to ophthalmopathy during 18 months of follow-up. The hyperthyroidism patients were between 18 and 65 years old and newly diagnosed, with a disease duration of less than 2 months. Exclusion was applied to patients with uncontrolled infections, other autoimmune diseases, pregnancy or lactation. Clinical symptoms, serum thyroxine and TRAb, thyroid ultrasound, and orbital computed tomography formed the basis for the diagnoses. PBMCs were isolated from 8 to 10 ml of fresh peripheral blood by Ficoll-Paque density gradient centrifugation. Trizol reagent was used to extract total RNA, and RNA quality was then checked on an Agilent 2100 Bioanalyzer. TCR beta CDR3 regions were amplified from RNA transcripts. The first round of RT-PCR for the TCR CDR3 was performed with the HTBI primer set and the Qiagen OneStep RT-PCR kit. Libraries were constructed in a second round of multiplex PCR, after which size selection and purification were carried out. Libraries were sequenced paired-end with 100 bp reads on an Illumina HiSeq2000. Per the source publication's procedure: SOAPnuke was used to process the raw data, throwing out any read that contained adapters or uncalled bases, had a mean Phred below 15, or lacked an exact constant-primer or identifier match. High-quality paired reads were merged with COPE v1.2.5, and unique nucleotide sequences were defined as clonotypes. MiTCR v1.1 was used to align clonotypes to the IMGT TRBV, TRBD and TRBJ reference segments. The analysis included only V-J combinations with a frequency above 0.0001, which together covered 99% to 99.2% of the repertoires. A TCS score was defined as the ratio of F50 (clonal expansion) to E x V (chaos), with BLOSUM62-based TCRdist applied between CDR3 peptides within each V-J. Welch's t-statistics and random forest reduced 514 V-J features to roughly 13, which were used in a naive Bayes classifier (R e1071). Thyroid-blood repertoire similarity was quantified with the Morisita-Horn index. Starting from the raw public reads, TCRdb applied fastp trimming at Q25, assembled clones with MiXCR and retained in-frame beta chains. Entries are consolidated by CDR3 protein sequence, retaining the most common genes and DNA. It is TCRdb's table, rather than the study itself, that gives the V and J calls and clone size. Within this sample are around 100,000 distinct CDR3 sequences, with approximately 50% of them counted one time only. The ten largest make up about 28% of the sample.

According to the germline V gene (reference sequence), CDR1 reads SEHNR and CDR2 reads FQNEAQ. Trimming costs V 4 bases and J 0 bases, and their ends lie 12 bases apart. The CDR3 goes from the cysteine to the phenylalanine over 15 residues. CDR3 DNA is the only sequence kept; it has 45 bases, read in frame from the first base. The V and J genes are TRBV7-9 and TRBJ1-1, with the D gene not confidently named. The sample consisted of blood. This receptor was taken from a man aged 40-49 years with Graves' hyperthyroidism. The CDR3 here reads CASSSGERVNTEAFF. The sequenced DNA is TGTGCCAGCAGCTCGGGAGAACGGGTGAACACTGAAGCTTTCTTT.